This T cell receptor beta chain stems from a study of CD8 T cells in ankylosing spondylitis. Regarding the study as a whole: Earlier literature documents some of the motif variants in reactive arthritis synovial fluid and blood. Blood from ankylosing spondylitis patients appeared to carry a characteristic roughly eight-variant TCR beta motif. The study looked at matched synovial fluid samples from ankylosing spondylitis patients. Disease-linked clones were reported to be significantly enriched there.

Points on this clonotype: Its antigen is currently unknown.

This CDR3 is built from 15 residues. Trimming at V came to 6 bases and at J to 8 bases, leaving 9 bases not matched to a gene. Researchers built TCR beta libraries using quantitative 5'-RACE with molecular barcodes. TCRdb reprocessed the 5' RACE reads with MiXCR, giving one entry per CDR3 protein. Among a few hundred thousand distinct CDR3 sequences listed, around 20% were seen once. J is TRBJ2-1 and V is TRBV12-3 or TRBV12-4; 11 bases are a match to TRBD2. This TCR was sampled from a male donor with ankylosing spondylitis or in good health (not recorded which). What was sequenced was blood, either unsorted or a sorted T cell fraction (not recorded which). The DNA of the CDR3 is TGTGCCAGCAGATCCACTAGCGGGGGCATGGATGAGCAGTTCTTC. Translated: CASRSTSGGMDEQFF.